This T cell receptor (beta chain) was profiled in a study of cytomegalovirus exposure and HLA in healthy donors. Study-wide context: The same platform was used for the roughly 120 validation repertoires and the approximately 670 first-cohort repertoires, a later analysis reported.

Points on this clone: What it binds is unknown.

Repertoires were generated with immunoSEQ multiplex PCR, while TCRdb's copy carries only in-frame clones and drops some. Among over 200,000 clones listed, around four fifths were seen once. The V gene's germline CDR1 is MDHEN and CDR2 SYDVKM. The CDR3 is 16 residues long. The V gene lost 5 bases and the J gene lost 6 bases, with 20 bases spanning the gap. Findings of the study overall: There were 150 to 200 TCR beta chains listed as cytomegalovirus-associated. High sensitivity and specificity were reportedly achieved when the classifier diagnosed cytomegalovirus status. Usually a TCR sequence was rare, but some public TCRs were found in many donors.

The specimen sequenced was PBMCs. This sequence joins TRBV28 and TRBJ2-1; D possibly uses TRBD1 or TRBD2 (6 bases each). This sequence was found in a woman aged 18-29 years in good health and CMV-seronegative. The CDR3 DNA reads TGTGCCAGCAGTCCGGCGGGACACCCGGGAGCCAATGAGCAGTTCTTC. Encoded protein: CASSPAGHPGANEQFF.